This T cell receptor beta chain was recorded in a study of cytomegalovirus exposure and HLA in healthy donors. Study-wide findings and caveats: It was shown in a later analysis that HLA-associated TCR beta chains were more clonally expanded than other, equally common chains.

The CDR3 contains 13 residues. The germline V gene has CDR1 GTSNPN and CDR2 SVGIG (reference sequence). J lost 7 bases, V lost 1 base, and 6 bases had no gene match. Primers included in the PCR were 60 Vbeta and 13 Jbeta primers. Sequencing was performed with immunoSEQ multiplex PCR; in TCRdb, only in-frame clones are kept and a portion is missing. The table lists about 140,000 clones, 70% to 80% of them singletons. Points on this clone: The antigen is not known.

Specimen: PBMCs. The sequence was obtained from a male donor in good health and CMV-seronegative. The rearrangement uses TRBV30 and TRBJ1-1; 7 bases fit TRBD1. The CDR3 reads CAWSARGTVEAFF. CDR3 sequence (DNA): TGTGCCTGGAGTGCCCGGGGGACAGTTGAAGCTTTCTTT.